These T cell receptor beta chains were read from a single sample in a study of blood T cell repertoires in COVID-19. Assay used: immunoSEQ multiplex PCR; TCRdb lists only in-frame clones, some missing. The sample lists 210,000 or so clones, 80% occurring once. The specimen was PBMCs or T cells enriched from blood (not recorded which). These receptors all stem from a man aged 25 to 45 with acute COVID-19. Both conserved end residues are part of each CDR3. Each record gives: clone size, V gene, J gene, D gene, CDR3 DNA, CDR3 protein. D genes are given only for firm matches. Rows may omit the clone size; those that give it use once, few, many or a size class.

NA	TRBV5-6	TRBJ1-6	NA	TGTGCCAGCAGCTTCTCCGGGTCGTATAATTCACCCCTCCACTTT	CASSFSGSYNSPLHF
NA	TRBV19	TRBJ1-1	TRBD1	TGTGCCAGTAGTATAACAGGGGGCTGGACTGAAGCTTTCTTT	CASSITGGWTEAFF
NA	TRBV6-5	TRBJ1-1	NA	TGTGCCAGCAGGAGGGGGAGCGGCACTGAAGCTTTCTTT	CASRRGSGTEAFF
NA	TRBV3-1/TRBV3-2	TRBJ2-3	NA	TGTGCCAGCAGCCCCGGACTAAGAGATACGCAGTATTTT	CASSPGLRDTQYF
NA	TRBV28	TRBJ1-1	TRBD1	TGTGCCGTAAACAGGGGGAGCGGGTACACTGAAGCTTTCTTT	CAVNRGSGYTEAFF
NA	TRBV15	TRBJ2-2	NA	TGTGCCACCAGCAGAGATAGAGAGGTCAACACCGGGGAGCTGTTTTTT	CATSRDREVNTGELFF
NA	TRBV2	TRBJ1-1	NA	TGTGCCAGCAGTGCCCAGGGTTTGAACACTGAAGCTTTCTTT	CASSAQGLNTEAFF
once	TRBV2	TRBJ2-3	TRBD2	TGTGCCAGCACCACGGGACTAAGTACGCAGTATTTT	CASTTGLSTQYF
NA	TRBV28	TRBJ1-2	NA	TGTGCCAGCAGTTCAGCTTCTACAGGGTACGATGGCTACACCTTC	CASSSASTGYDGYTF
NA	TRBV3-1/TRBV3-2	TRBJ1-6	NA	TGTGCCAGCACCGGAGGAAATTCACCCCTCCACTTT	CASTGGNSPLHF
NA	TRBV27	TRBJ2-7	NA	TGTGCCAGCAGTTCCCCCGGGACACCCACCTACGAGCAGTACTTC	CASSSPGTPTYEQYF